The 31 T cell receptor beta chains listed next were all sequenced from one sample in a study of post-analysis software for immune sequencing data. Study-level results: About 5 TRBV segments occurring more often in patients than controls included TRBV5-6, TRBV5-1 and TRBV20-1.

The antigens of these receptors remain unknown. Unique molecular identifiers were carried by the TCR beta cDNA libraries. MiXCR, applied by TCRdb to the PCR reads, yields one record per CDR3 protein. The sample consists of hundreds of thousands of distinct CDR3 sequences, roughly 27% of them appearing once. Specimen: blood. Every receptor here comes from a girl aged 10 to 17 with multiple sclerosis.

This clonotype was counted between two and nine times. The V call is TRBV29-1, the J call TRBJ1-1; no clear D. Trimming pared 7 bases from V and 1 base from J, leaving 19 bases between. Germline loops: CDR1 SQVTM, CDR2 ANQGSEA. This CDR3 has 15 amino acids. CDR3 residues: CSAGARLGPNTEAFF. For the CDR3, the DNA is TGCAGCGCCGGAGCCCGTCTTGGACCGAACACTGAAGCTTTCTTT.

The CDR3 nucleotides read TGTGCCAGCAGCCCAAGAGTCCCGACGGGCACTGAAGCTTTCTTT. It codes for CASSPRVPTGTEAFF. V gene TRBV4-2 combines with J gene TRBJ1-1, with unresolved D. Germline V gene lookup returns CDR1 LGHNA and CDR2 YNFKEQ. Trimming pared 4 bases from V and 4 bases from J, leaving 16 bases between. The CDR3 totals 15 residues.

This clonotype was seen a single time. The gene calls are TRBV27 and TRBJ2-1; D not certain. This CDR3 has 16 residues. Trimming stripped 0 bases from V and 0 bases from J, with 9 bases between. The V gene's germline CDR1 is MNHEY and CDR2 SMNVEV (reference sequence). The CDR3: CASSLSVGTSYNEQFF. As DNA, the CDR3 is TGTGCCAGCAGTTTATCGGTGGGTACCTCCTACAATGAGCAGTTCTTC.

This clonotype was counted a few times. This chain connects TRBV10-3 to TRBJ2-7; a possible D gene is TRBD2 (5 bases). This CDR3 contains 14 residues. From germline, CDR1 is ENHRY and CDR2 SYGVKD. Trimming took 4 bases from V and 3 from J, leaving 13 bases between them. The CDR3 sequence: CAISVVGVGYEQYF. For the CDR3, the DNA is TGTGCCATCAGTGTGGTCGGGGTCGGCTACGAGCAGTACTTC.

The chain employs TRBV10-3 and TRBJ2-1, with a weak D call TRBD1 (6 bases). This CDR3 has 16 amino acids. V lost 2 bases, J lost 7 bases, and 18 bases lay in between. CDR1 is ENHRY, CDR2 SYGVKD, per germline. The DNA of the CDR3 is TGTGCCATCAGTGAGCGACCCGGACAGTTTTCGAATGAGCAGTTCTTC. Encoded protein: CAISERPGQFSNEQFF.

This rearrangement joins TRBV6-6 to TRBJ1-1; D unclear. V dropped 8 bases and J dropped 1 base, with 11 bases sitting between them. There are 13 residues in the CDR3. The germline gives CDR1 MNHNY, CDR2 SVGAGI (reference sequence). The CDR3 DNA sequence: TGTGCCAGCTACCCACCGGGGAACACTGAAGCTTTCTTT. Its translation: CASYPPGNTEAFF.

The chain combines TRBV6-6 with TRBJ2-5; perhaps TRBD2 as D (6 bases). The V gene lost 7 bases and the J gene lost 5 bases, with 14 bases spanning the gap. The CDR3 is 13 amino acids. CDR1 is MNHNY, CDR2 SVGAGI, per germline (reference sequence). The DNA for the CDR3 is TGTGCCAGCATCTTACAGGAGGGGGAGACCCAGTACTTC. Its protein product is CASILQEGETQYF.

The genes are TRBV20-1 and TRBJ2-6; tentative D call: TRBD1 (6 bases). From germline, CDR1 is DFQATT and CDR2 SNEGSKA (reference sequence). This CDR3 is 12 amino acids long. DNA for the CDR3: TGCGCCGCAGGGGCAGGGGCCAACGTCCTGACTTTC. Protein product: CAAGAGANVLTF.

The V call is TRBV7-2, the J call TRBJ2-7, with TRBD2 identical over 8 bases. Germline lookup yields CDR1 SGHTA and CDR2 FQGNSA. The CDR3 has 14 amino acids. Losses at the gene ends were 6 bases for V and 9 bases for J; bases not matched to a gene: 13. The CDR3 nucleotides read TGTGCCAGCAGAGAAGCGGGAGCGGTGCCAGTGCAGTACTTC. It yields the protein CASREAGAVPVQYF.

A few counts support this clonotype. The chain employs TRBV20-1 and TRBJ2-7; D remains ambiguous. V was pared by 6 bases and J by 2 bases, with 11 bases between. The germline V gene encodes CDR1 DFQATT and CDR2 SNEGSKA (reference sequence). CDR3 length: 12 residues. CDR3 DNA sequence: TGCAGTGCGAATCCCCGCGCCTACGAGCAGTACTTC. Its protein is CSANPRAYEQYF.

This chain joins TRBV12-3 or TRBV12-4 and TRBJ2-3; 8 bases are shared with TRBD2. V gave up 0 bases and J gave up 14 bases; unmatched junction bases: 13. This CDR3 region has 15 residues. This CDR3 reads CASSLAGGLGGGSYF. The DNA for the CDR3 is TGTGCCAGCAGTTTAGCTGGGGGACTAGGAGGTGGTTCGTATTTT.

In this sample, this clonotype turned up a few times. The rearrangement joins TRBV20-1 to TRBJ2-4, with D tentatively TRBD1 (5 bases). Germline CDR1 reads DFQATT; CDR2 reads SNEGSKA (reference sequence). V was cut by 0 bases and J by 0 bases, with 9 bases left in between. CDR3 size: 15 residues. The DNA of the CDR3 is TGCAGTGCTAGAGATGTCCAGGGAGCCAAAAACATTCAGTACTTC. It specifies CSARDVQGAKNIQYF.

This clonotype has a single count. Written as DNA, the CDR3 is TGTGCCAGCCGCTCCAGGGGCGAGTATGGTAGTGAGTACAATGAGCAGTTCTTC. This codes for CASRSRGEYGSEYNEQFF. The chain uses TRBV7-2 and TRBJ2-1; a possible D gene is TRBD1 (6 bases). The CDR3 sequence is 18 residues long. Germline values: CDR1 SGHTA, CDR2 FQGNSA. V gave up 8 bases and J gave up 4 bases, with 27 bases separating them.

This clonotype was observed a handful of times. The CDR3 region is CASSLARQNGYGYTF. CDR3 in DNA: TGTGCCAGCAGCTTAGCGCGCCAGAACGGCTATGGCTACACCTTC. The rearrangement joins TRBV7-2 to TRBJ1-2; no clear D. Germline V gene lookup returns CDR1 SGHTA and CDR2 FQGNSA. This CDR3 is 15 amino acids long. V shed 0 bases and J shed 4 bases, with 12 bases lying between them.

This clonotype was picked up a small number of times. The genes are TRBV9 and TRBJ2-5; 13 bases match TRBD2. The CDR3 is 20 residues long. With V trimmed by 4 bases and J by 3 bases, 18 bases remained unmatched. CDR1 and CDR2 (germline): SGDLS, YYNGEE. For the CDR3, the DNA is TGTGCCAGCAGCCAAAGGAGGGGGAGGAATGGACTAGCGGGAGAAGAGACCCAGTACTTC. Its protein is CASSQRRGRNGLAGEETQYF.

The chain combines TRBV28 with TRBJ2-4; 8 bases fit TRBD2. The J call is in doubt because the DNA end fits TRBJ2-7 better. CDR1 MDHEN and CDR2 SYDVKM come from the germline V gene. This CDR3 is built from 15 residues. The CDR3 here is CASSPGGGIFYEQYF. The CDR3 region has the DNA TGTGCCAGCAGTCCCGGGGGGGGGATCTTCTACGAGCAGTACTTC.

The table lists this clonotype with a few counts. The chain combines TRBV7-2 with TRBJ2-3; 8 nucleotides match TRBD1. The germline gives CDR1 SGHTA, CDR2 FQGNSA. The J segment lost 4 bases and the V segment lost 3 bases, leaving 6 bases of the junction unmatched. The CDR3 has 15 amino acids. The CDR3 bases are TGTGCCAGCAGCTTCGACAGGGGCATCGCAGATACGCAGTATTTT. This encodes CASSFDRGIADTQYF.

This clonotype showed up just once. V gene TRBV10-2 combines with J gene TRBJ1-5; possible D gene TRBD1, 5 bases. Germline CDR1 and CDR2: WSHSY and SAAADI. The CDR3 extends over 14 amino acids. With 2 bases removed from V and 5 bases from J, the gap between germline ends came to 10 bases. As DNA, the CDR3 is TGCGCCAGCAGTGAGATGGGACTATATCAGCCCCAGCATTTT. Residues: CASSEMGLYQPQHF.

The sample holds a few counts of this clonotype. V usage is TRBV29-1 and J usage is TRBJ2-1; TRBD1 matches at 8 bases. CDR3 length: 15 amino acids. Trimming removed 4 bases from V and 4 bases from J; junction bases left unmatched: 9. CDR1 and CDR2 (germline): SQVTM, ANQGSEA. The CDR3 sequence: CSVALTGVTYNEQFF. Written as DNA, the CDR3 is TGCAGCGTTGCCCTGACAGGGGTCACATACAATGAGCAGTTCTTC.

There are a few counts of this clonotype. J is TRBJ2-1 and V is TRBV20-1; 11 bases map to TRBD2. Trimming at V came to 4 bases and at J to 7 bases, leaving 6 bases not matched to a gene. The CDR3 has 14 amino acids. Germline assignment: CDR1 DFQATT and CDR2 SNEGSKA (reference sequence). CDR3 protein: CSAISSGGQNEQFF. As DNA, the CDR3 is TGCAGTGCTATATCTAGCGGGGGGCAGAATGAGCAGTTCTTC.

This clonotype was counted only a few times. The chain is built from TRBV13 and TRBJ2-5; D possibly corresponds to TRBD2 (7 bases). This CDR3 is 13 amino acids long. CDR1 is PRHDT and CDR2 is FYEKMQ in the germline V gene (reference sequence). Trimming pared 5 bases from V and 4 bases from J, leaving 11 bases between. The CDR3 loop is CASSRGGVETQYF. As DNA, the CDR3 is TGTGCCAGCAGCCGCGGGGGCGTAGAGACCCAGTACTTC.

This chain joins TRBV7-2 and TRBJ1-2, with 8 bases identical to TRBD1. CDR3 length: 13 residues. CDR1 SGHTA and CDR2 FQGNSA come from the germline V gene. J was trimmed by 6 bases and V by 1 base; bases with no gene match: 1. As DNA, the CDR3 is TGTACCAGCAGCTTAGGGGACAGGAATGGCTACACCTTC. Its translation: CTSSLGDRNGYTF.

This clonotype was detected a few times. This chain links TRBV6-2 or TRBV6-3 with TRBJ2-5; D possibly uses TRBD1 or TRBD2 (5 bases each). The DNA end is a closer match to TRBJ2-7, so the J assignment may be wrong. There are 16 residues in the CDR3. The germline V gene encodes CDR1 MNHEY and CDR2 SVGEGT. In DNA, the CDR3 is TGTGCCAGCAGTTATGAGGTAACCGGGACGACCTACGAGCAGTACTTC. Residues: CASSYEVTGTTYEQYF.

The rearrangement links TRBV29-1 to TRBJ2-5; D call uncertain. Trimming took 7 bases from V and 5 from J, leaving 14 bases between them. Germline V gene sequence: CDR1 SQVTM, CDR2 ANQGSEA. The CDR3 totals 12 residues. In DNA form, the CDR3 reads TGCAGCGGTGGGCCCGAGTTGGAGACCCAGTACTTC. Translated, it gives CSGGPELETQYF.

The chain is built from TRBV20-1 and TRBJ2-7; D is perhaps TRBD2 (5 bases). This CDR3 has 14 amino acids. Per germline, CDR1 DFQATT and CDR2 SNEGSKA (reference sequence). Between the trimmed V and J ends, which lost 0 bases and 5 bases, there was a span of 14 bases. CDR3 region: CSARDRGGSNEQYF. CDR3 DNA: TGCAGTGCTAGAGATCGTGGCGGGTCGAACGAGCAGTACTTC.

This clonotype has more than one count but fewer than ten. The genes are TRBV12-3 or TRBV12-4 and TRBJ1-4; D gene ambiguous. The CDR3 length is 12 residues. V was trimmed by 2 bases and J by 10 bases, leaving 8 bases between them. CDR3 sequence: CASSLRSRKLFF. CDR3 bases: TGTGCCAGCAGTTTACGGAGCCGAAAACTGTTTTTT.

The V call is TRBV7-9, the J call TRBJ1-2, with 9 bases fitting TRBD1. Per germline, CDR1 SEHNR and CDR2 FQNEAQ (reference sequence). CDR3 length: 14 amino acids. The J segment lost 6 bases and the V segment lost 7 bases, leaving 9 bases of the junction unmatched. In DNA, the CDR3 is TGTGCCAGCAAAGAGGGACAGGGTATGAATGGCTACACCTTC. It translates to CASKEGQGMNGYTF. The full variable domain, its missing parts supplied by reference TRBV7-9 and TRBJ1-2, is DTGVSQNPRHKITKRGQNVTFRCDPISEHNRLYWYRQTLGQGPEFLTYFQNEAQLEKSRLLSDRFSAERPKGSFSTLEIQRTEQGDSAMYLCASKEGQGMNGYTFGSGTRLTVV.

This clonotype has a handful of counts. The rearrangement links TRBV28 to TRBJ2-5, with 12 nucleotides matching TRBD2. The V and J ends lost 6 bases and 1 base, in that order; junction bases with no gene match: 3. Germline CDR1 MDHEN, CDR2 SYDVKM. The CDR3 covers 15 residues. CDR3 residues: CASSGLAGFQETQYF. The CDR3 DNA sequence: TGTGCCAGCAGCGGACTAGCGGGGTTCCAAGAGACCCAGTACTTC. Variable domain in full (rest from reference TRBV28 and TRBJ2-5): DVKVTQSSRYLVKRTGEKVFLECVQDMDHENMFWYRQDPGLGLRLIYFSYDVKMKEKGDIPEGYSVSREKKERFSLILESASTNQTSMYLCASSGLAGFQETQYFGPGTRLLVL.

This clonotype was seen only a few times. The rearrangement joins TRBV20-1 to TRBJ2-3; D is possibly TRBD2 (5 bases). The CDR3 has 15 residues. Per the germline V gene, CDR1 is DFQATT and CDR2 is SNEGSKA (reference sequence). Trimming removed 3 bases at V and 0 bases at J, with 13 bases between. As DNA, the CDR3 is TGCAGTGCTAGTGGCCCTAGCTTTAGCACAGATACGCAGTATTTT. Its translation is CSASGPSFSTDTQYF.

In its sample, this clonotype was seen a few times. The V and J genes are TRBV7-2 and TRBJ2-7, with 11 bases fitting TRBD2. Germline V gene data show CDR1 as SGHTA and CDR2 as FQGNSA. J gave up 7 bases and V 5 bases, and 10 bases lay outside the gene matches. The CDR3 contains 15 residues. CDR3 DNA: TGTGCCAGCAGCGCACTAGCGGGAGCCCCAGGGGAGCAGTACTTC. As protein: CASSALAGAPGEQYF.

The V and J genes are TRBV12-3 or TRBV12-4 and TRBJ2-3, with D unresolved. The CDR3 loop spans 12 amino acids. Trimming took off 6 bases at V and 3 bases at J, with 7 bases between the two ends. For the CDR3, the DNA is TGTGCCAGCAGAGTTGGTACAGATACGCAGTATTTT. It yields the protein CASRVGTDTQYF.